The text below deals with one T cell receptor (beta chain). These data come from a study of T cell responses to AZD1222 COVID-19 vaccine. The germline gives CDR1 SGHTA, CDR2 FQGTGA. Trimming took 1 base from V and 6 from J, leaving 13 bases between them. The CDR3 runs 15 residues. Data came from immunoSEQ multiplex PCR; TCRdb stores just in-frame clones and leaves some out. Of 95,000 to 150,000 clones detected, roughly 87% appear once; the ten largest clones hold around 10%. The origin of this receptor is an adult in good health. This chain joins TRBV7-3 and TRBJ2-1; tentatively, D is TRBD1 (5 bases). This sample comprised peripheral blood, obtained on day 0 of AZD1222 vaccination. CDR3 DNA sequence: TGTGCCAGCAGCTTAATATGGGGCTCTCTCAATGAGCAGTTCTTC. It codes for CASSLIWGSLNEQFF.